This TCR beta chain was profiled in a study of T cell responses to AZD1222 COVID-19 vaccine. The method was immunoSEQ multiplex PCR; TCRdb's version includes in-frame clones alone and lacks a portion of them. Among around 130,000 clones listed, approximately 83% were seen once. Trimming pared 3 bases from V and 4 bases from J, leaving 12 bases between. Germline V lookup: CDR1 GTSNPN, CDR2 SVGIG (reference sequence). The CDR3 totals 13 residues. Study conclusions and caveats: Spike-specific TCR breadth and depth rose after two AZD1222 doses.

About this clone itself: What it binds is unknown.

The chain couples TRBV30 to TRBJ1-1; perhaps TRBD1 as D (5 bases). This sequence originates from an adult in good health. Specimen: peripheral blood, collected on day 0 of AZD1222 vaccination. The CDR3, as DNA: TGTGCCTGGAGCTCCAGGAGGGGCACTGAAGCTTTCTTT. The encoded protein is CAWSSRRGTEAFF.